This TCR beta chain was retrieved from a study of blood T cell repertoires in COVID-19. On the study more broadly: Sources were T cells, B-cell-depleted T cells, or PBMCs; the material itself was cDNA or gDNA.

This clone was found once. Germline lookup yields CDR1 SGHVS and CDR2 FNYEAQ. V lost 11 bases and J lost 0, with 11 bases in between. The CDR3 has 14 residues. As handled by the study authors: Reference gene primer amplification gave nucleated cell count estimates. Libraries were prepared by immunoSEQ multiplex PCR; TCRdb keeps only in-frame clonotypes and omits some of them. Clone size and V and J calls were adopted from that table, with D and trimming inferred from the DNA. This sample has about 150,000 clones, with 70% to 90% found just once. The sample comprised peripheral blood. The source is a man aged 45-60 years with active or convalescent COVID-19. V usage is TRBV7-6 and J usage is TRBJ2-6, with D hard to call. The CDR3 nucleotides read TGTGCCGTACCCTATACCTCTGGGGCCAACGTCCTGACTTTC. Translating it yields CAVPYTSGANVLTF.